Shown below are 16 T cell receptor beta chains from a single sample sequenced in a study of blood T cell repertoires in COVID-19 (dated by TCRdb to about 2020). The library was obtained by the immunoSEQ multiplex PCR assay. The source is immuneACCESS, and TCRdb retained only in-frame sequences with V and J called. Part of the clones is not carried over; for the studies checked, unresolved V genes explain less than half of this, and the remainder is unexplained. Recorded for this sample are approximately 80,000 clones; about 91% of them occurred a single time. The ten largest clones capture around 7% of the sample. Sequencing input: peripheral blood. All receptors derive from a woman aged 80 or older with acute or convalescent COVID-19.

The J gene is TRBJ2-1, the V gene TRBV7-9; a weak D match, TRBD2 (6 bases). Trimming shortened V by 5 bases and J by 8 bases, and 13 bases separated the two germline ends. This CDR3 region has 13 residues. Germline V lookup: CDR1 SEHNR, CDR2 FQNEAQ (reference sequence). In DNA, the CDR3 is TGTGCCAGCAGCCAGAGGCGGGAAGATGAGCAGTTCTTC. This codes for CASSQRREDEQFF.

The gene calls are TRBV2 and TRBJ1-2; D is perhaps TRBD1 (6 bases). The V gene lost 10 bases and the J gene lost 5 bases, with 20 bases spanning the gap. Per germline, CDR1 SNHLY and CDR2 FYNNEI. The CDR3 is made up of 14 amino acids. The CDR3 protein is CATEAGGARYGYTF. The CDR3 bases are TGTGCCACCGAGGCTGGGGGCGCGAGGTATGGCTACACCTTC.

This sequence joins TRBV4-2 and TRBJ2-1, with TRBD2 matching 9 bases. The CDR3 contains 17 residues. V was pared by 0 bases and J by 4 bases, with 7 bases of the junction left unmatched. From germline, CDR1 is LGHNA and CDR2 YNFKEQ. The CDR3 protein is CASSQDPSGAKYNEQFF. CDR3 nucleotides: TGTGCCAGCAGCCAAGATCCTAGCGGGGCGAAATACAATGAGCAGTTCTTC.

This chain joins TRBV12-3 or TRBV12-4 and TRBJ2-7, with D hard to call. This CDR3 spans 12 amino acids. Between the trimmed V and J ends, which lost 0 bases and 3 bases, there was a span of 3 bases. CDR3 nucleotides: TGTGCCAGCAGTTTAGCTTACTACGAGCAGTACTTC. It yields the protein CASSLAYYEQYF.

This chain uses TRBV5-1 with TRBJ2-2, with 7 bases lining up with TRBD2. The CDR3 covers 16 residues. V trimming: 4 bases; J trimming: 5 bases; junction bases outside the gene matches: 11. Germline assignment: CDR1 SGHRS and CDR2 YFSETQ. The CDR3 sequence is CASSPSGRESTGELFF. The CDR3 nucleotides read TGCGCCAGCAGCCCTAGTGGGCGGGAGTCGACCGGGGAGCTGTTTTTT.

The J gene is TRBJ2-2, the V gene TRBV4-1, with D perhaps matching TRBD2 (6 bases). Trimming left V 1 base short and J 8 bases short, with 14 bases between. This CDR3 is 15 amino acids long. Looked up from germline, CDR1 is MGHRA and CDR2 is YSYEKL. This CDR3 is CASSQASGREGELFF. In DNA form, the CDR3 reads TGCGCCAGCAGCCAAGCCTCGGGCCGGGAGGGGGAGCTGTTTTTT.

CDR3 DNA: TGTGCCAGCGGGTATGGCTACACCTTC. Residues: CASGYGYTF. The genes are TRBV19 and TRBJ1-2; D remains unclear. The CDR3 spans 9 residues. In germline, CDR1 is LNHDA, CDR2 SQIVND (reference sequence). V lost 9 bases, J lost 5 bases, and 4 bases lay in between.

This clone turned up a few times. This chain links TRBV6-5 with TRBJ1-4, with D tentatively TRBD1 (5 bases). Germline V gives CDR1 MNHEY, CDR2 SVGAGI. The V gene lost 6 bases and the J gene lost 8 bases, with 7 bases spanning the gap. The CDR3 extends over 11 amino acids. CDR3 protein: CASRGGEKLFF. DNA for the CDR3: TGTGCCAGCAGGGGGGGGGAAAAACTGTTTTTT.

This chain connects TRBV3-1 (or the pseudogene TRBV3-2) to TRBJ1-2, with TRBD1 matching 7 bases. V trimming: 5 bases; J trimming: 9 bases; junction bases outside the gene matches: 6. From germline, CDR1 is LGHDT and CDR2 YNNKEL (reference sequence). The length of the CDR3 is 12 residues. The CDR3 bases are TGTGCCAGCAGCGCTGACAGGGATAGCTACACCTTC. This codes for CASSADRDSYTF.

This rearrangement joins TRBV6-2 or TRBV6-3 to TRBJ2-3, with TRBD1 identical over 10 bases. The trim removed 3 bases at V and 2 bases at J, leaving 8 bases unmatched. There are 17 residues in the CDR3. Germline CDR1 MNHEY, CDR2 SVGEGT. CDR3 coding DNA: TGTGCCAGCAGTTATCGAAGGGGACAGGGGATCACAGATACGCAGTATTTT. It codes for CASSYRRGQGITDTQYF.

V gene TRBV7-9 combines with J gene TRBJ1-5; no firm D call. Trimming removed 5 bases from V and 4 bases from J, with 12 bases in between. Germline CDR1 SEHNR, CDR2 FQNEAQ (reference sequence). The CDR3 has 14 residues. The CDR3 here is CASSIQGGNQPQHF. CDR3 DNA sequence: TGTGCCAGCAGCATCCAAGGAGGAAATCAGCCCCAGCATTTT.

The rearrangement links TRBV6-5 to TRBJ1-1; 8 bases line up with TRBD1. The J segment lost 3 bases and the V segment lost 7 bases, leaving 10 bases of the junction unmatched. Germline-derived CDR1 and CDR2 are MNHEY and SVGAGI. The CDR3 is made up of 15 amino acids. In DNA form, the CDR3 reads TGTGCCAGCACCGAAACCACAGGGGGAGACACTGAAGCTTTCTTT. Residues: CASTETTGGDTEAFF.

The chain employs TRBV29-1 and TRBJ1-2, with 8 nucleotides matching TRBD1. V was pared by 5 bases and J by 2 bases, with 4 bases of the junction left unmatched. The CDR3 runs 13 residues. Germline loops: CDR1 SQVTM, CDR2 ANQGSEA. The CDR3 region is CSVLDRVNYGYTF. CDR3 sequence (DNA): TGCAGCGTTTTGGACAGGGTGAACTATGGCTACACCTTC.

CDR3 protein: CASSKLFRGTDTQYF. The CDR3 coding sequence is TGTGCCAGCAGCAAGTTATTTCGGGGCACAGATACGCAGTATTTT. The rearrangement links TRBV2 to TRBJ2-3; D ambiguous. Trimming took off 6 bases at V and 1 base at J, with 14 bases between the two ends. In germline, CDR1 is SNHLY, CDR2 FYNNEI. There are 15 residues in the CDR3.

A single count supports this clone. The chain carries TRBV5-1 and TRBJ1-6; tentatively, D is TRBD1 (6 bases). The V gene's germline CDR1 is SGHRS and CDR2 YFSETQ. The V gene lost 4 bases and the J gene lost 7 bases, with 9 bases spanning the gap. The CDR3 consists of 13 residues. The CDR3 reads CASSPGQNSPLHF. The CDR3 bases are TGCGCCAGCAGCCCAGGACAGAATTCACCCCTCCACTTT.

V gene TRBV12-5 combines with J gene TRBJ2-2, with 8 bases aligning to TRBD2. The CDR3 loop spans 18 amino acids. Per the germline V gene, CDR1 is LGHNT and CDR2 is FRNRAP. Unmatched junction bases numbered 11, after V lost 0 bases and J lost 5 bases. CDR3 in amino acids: CASGLVGGGRSTTGELFF. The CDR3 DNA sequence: TGTGCTAGTGGTTTGGTGGGGGGCGGGAGGTCGACGACCGGGGAGCTGTTTTTT.